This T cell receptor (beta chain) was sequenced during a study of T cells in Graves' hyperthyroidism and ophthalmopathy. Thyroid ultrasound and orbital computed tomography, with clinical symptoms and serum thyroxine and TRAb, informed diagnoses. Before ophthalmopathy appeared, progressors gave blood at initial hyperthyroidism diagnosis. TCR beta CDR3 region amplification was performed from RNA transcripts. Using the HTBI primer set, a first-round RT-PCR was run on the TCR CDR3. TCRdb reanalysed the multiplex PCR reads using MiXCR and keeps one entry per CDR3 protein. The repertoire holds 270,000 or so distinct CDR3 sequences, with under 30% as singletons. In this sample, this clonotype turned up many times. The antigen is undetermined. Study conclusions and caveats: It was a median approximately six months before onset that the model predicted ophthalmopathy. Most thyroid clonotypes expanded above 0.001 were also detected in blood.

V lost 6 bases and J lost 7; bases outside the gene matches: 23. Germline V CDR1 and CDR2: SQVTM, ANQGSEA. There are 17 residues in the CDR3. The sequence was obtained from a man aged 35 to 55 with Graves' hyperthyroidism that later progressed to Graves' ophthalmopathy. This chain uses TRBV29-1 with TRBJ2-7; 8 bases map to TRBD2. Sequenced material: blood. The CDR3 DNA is TGCAGCGTCGGTACCCCGGGAGGGGGTGGGTACTACGGGGAGCAGTACTTC. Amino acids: CSVGTPGGGGYYGEQYF.